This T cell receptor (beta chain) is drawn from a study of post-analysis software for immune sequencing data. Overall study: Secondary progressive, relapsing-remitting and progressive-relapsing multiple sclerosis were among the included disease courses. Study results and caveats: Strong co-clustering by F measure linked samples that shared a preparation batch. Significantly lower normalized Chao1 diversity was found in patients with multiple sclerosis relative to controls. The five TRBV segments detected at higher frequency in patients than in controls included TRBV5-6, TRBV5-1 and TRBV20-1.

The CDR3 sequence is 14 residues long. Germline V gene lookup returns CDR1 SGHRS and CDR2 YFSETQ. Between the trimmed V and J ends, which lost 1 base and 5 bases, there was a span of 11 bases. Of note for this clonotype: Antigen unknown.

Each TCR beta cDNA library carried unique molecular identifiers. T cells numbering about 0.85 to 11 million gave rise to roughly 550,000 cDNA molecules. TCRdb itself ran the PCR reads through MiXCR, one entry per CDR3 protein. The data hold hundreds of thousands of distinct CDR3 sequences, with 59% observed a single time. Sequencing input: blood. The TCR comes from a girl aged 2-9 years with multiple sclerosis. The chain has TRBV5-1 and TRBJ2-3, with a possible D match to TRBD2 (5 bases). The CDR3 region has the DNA TGCGCCAGCAGCTTGTTCGACGGACTAGATACGCAGTATTTT. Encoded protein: CASSLFDGLDTQYF.